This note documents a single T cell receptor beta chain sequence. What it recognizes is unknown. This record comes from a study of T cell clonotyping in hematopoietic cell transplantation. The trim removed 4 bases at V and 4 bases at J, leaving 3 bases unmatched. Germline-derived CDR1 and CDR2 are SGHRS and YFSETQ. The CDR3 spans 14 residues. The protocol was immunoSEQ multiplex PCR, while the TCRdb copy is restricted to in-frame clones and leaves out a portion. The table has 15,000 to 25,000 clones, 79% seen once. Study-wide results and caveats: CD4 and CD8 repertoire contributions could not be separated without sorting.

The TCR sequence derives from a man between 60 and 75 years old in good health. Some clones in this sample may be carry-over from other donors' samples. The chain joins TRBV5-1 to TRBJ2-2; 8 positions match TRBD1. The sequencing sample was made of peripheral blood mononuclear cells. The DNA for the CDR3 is TGCGCCAGCAGCCTAACAGGGGGCACCGGGGAGCTGTTTTTT. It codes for CASSLTGGTGELFF.